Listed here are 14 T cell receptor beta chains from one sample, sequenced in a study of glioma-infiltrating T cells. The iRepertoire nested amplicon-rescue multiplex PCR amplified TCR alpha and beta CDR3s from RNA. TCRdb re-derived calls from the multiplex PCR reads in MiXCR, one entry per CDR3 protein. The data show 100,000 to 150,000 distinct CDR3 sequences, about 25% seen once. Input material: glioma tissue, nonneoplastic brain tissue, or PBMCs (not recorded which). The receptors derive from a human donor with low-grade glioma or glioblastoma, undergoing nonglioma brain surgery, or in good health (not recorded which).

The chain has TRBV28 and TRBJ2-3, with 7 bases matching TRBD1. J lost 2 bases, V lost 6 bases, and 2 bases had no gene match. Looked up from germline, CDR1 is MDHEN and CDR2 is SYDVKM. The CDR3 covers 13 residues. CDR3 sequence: CASRGGNTDTQYF. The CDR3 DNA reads TGTGCCAGCAGAGGGGGCAACACAGATACGCAGTATTTT.

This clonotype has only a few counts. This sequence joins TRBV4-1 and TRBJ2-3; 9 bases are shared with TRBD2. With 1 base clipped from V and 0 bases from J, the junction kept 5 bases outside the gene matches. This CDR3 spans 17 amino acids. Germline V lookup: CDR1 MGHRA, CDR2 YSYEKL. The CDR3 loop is CASSQVPTSGSTDTQYF. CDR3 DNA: TGCGCCAGCAGCCAAGTTCCGACTAGCGGTAGCACAGATACGCAGTATTTT.

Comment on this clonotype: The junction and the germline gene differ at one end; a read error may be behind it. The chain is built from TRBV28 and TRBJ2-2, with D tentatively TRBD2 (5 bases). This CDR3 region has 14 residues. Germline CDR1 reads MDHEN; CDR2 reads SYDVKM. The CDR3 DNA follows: TGTGCCAGCAGTTTACGTCAGCTCACCGGGGAGCTGCTTTTT. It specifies CASSLRQLTGELLF.

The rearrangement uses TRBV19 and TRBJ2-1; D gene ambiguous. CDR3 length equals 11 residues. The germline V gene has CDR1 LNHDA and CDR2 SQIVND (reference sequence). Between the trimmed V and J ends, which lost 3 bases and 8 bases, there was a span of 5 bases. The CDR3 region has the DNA TGTGCCAGTAGTATTCAGGATGAGCAGTTCTTC. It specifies CASSIQDEQFF.

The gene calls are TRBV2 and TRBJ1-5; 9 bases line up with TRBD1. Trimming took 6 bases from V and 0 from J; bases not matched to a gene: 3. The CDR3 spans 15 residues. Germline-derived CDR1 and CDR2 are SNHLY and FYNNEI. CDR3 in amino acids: CASSRTGASNQPQHF. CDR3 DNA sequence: TGTGCCAGCAGCAGGACAGGGGCTAGCAATCAGCCCCAGCATTTT.

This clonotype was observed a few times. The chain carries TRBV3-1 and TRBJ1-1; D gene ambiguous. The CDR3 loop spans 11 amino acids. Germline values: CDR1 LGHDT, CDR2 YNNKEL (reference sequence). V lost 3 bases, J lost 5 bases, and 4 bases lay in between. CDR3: CASSHTTEAFF. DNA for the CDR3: TGTGCCAGCAGCCATACAACTGAAGCTTTCTTT.

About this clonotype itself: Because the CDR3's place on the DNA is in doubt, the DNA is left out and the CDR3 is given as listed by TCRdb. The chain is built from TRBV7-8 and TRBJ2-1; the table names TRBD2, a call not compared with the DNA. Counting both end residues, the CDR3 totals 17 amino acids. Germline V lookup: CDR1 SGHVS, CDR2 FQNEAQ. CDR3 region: CASSFYICSASGREQFF.

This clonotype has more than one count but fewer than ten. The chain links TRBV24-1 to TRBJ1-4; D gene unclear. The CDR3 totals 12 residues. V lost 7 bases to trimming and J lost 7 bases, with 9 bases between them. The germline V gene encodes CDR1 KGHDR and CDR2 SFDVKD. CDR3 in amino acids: CATRGESEKLFF. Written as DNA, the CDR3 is TGTGCCACCAGAGGTGAGAGTGAAAAACTGTTTTTT.

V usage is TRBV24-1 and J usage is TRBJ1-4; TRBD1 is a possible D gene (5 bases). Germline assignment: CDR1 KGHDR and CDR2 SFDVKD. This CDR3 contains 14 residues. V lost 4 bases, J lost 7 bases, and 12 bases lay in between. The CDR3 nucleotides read TGTGCCACCAGTGACCCCACCGACAGTGAAAAACTGTTTTTT. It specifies CATSDPTDSEKLFF.

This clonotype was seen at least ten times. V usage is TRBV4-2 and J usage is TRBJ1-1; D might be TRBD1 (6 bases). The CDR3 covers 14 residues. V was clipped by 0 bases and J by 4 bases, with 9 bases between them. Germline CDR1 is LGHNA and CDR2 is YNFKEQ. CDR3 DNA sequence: TGTGCCAGCAGCCAAGATGTAGGGGGCACTGAAGCTTTCTTT. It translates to CASSQDVGGTEAFF.

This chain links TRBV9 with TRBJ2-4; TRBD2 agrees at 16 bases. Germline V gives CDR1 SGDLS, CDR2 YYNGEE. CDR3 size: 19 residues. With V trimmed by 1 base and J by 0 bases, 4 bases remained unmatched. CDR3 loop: CASSVTGTSGGVAKNIQYF. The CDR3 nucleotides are TGTGCCAGCAGCGTAACGGGGACTAGCGGGGGGGTAGCCAAAAACATTCAGTACTTC.

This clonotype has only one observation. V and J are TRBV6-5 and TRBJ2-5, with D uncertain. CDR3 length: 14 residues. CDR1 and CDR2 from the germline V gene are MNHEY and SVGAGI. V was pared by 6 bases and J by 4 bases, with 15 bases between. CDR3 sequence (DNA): TGTGCCAGCAGAGTTGGCCCGTCCAGAGAGACCCAGTACTTC. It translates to CASRVGPSRETQYF.

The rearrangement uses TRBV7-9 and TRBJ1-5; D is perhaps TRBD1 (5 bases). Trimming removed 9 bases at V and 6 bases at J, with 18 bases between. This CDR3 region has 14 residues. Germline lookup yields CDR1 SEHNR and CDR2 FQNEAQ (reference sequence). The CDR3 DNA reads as TGTGCCAGTAGTATCGGGGCAGTCGGTCAGCCCCAGCATTTT. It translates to CASSIGAVGQPQHF.

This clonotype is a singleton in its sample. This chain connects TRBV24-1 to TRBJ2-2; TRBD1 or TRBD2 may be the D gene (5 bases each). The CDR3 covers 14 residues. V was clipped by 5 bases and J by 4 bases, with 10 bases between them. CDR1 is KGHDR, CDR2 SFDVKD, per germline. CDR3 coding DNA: TGTGCCACCAGTGGTAAGGGGAGCACCGGGGAGCTGTTTTTT. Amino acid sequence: CATSGKGSTGELFF.